This TCR beta chain was captured by sequencing in a study of OX40 agonist ivuxolimab in advanced cancers. Study overall: Having had anti-PD-1, anti-PD-L1 or anti-CTLA-4 therapy before was allowed, and over 35% had some.

Sequenced by immunoSEQ multiplex PCR; TCRdb stores in-frame clones only, minus some. The sample holds about 54,000 clones, approximately 84% seen once. Germline V gives CDR1 MNHEY, CDR2 SVGAGI. This CDR3 region has 12 residues. Points from the study as a whole: CD4+ and CD8+ blood T cells expanded clonally by week 6 at 0.1 to 3.0 mg/kg. Also showing low normalized T-cell clonal expansion were some of the nonresponders. CD8+ T cells were the subset that, on average, had more expanded clones than CD4+.

About this clone itself: Antigen: not known.

This clonotype was obtained from an adult with an advanced solid tumor such as melanoma, head and neck, liver or kidney cancer. The sequenced sample was CD4+ or CD8+ T cells sorted from blood, obtained in a trial of the OX40 agonist ivuxolimab. This rearrangement joins TRBV6-5 to TRBJ1-2; D perhaps matches TRBD1 (6 bases). This chain's CDR3 is CAISGEGYGYTF. The CDR3, as DNA: TGTGCTATATCAGGGGAGGGCTATGGCTACACCTTC.